These 27 T cell receptor beta chains share one sample of origin, sequenced in a study of early T cells in non-severe SARS-CoV-2 infection. MiXCR was run by TCRdb on the 5' RACE reads, yielding one entry per CDR3 protein. The sample contains over 15,000 distinct CDR3 sequences, about 4.8% of which appear only once. The specimen was whole blood. The source of these receptors is an adult who was a healthcare worker with PCR-confirmed SARS-CoV-2 infection or an uninfected control (not recorded which).

This clonotype is judged medium-sized. The rearrangement links TRBV6-5 to TRBJ1-2; TRBD1 might be the D (5 bases). The CDR3 contains 15 residues. The V end was cut by 2 bases, the J end by 2 bases, with 12 bases between. Germline assignment: CDR1 MNHEY and CDR2 SVGAGI. CDR3: CASSYGGTGNYGYTF. The CDR3 bases are TGTGCCAGCAGTTACGGGGGGACGGGCAACTATGGCTACACCTTC.

The rearrangement links TRBV24-1 to TRBJ1-5, with TRBD1 matching 8 bases. The CDR3 loop spans 14 amino acids. Germline CDR1 is KGHDR and CDR2 is SFDVKD. Trimming removed 7 bases from V and 1 base from J; junction bases left unmatched: 2. In nucleotides, the CDR3 is TGTGCCACCAGCCGACAGGGGAGCAATCAGCCCCAGCATTTT. Protein sequence: CATSRQGSNQPQHF.

This clonotype is termed medium-sized (0.01 to 0.1%). This chain connects TRBV6-6 to TRBJ2-1, with D possibly TRBD1 on 6 matching bases. CDR1 MNHNY and CDR2 SVGAGI come from the germline V gene (reference sequence). The ends were cut back, 6 bases at V and 2 bases at J, with 14 bases in the middle. CDR3 length: 15 residues. CDR3 protein: CASRPTGSPYNEQFF. The CDR3 DNA reads TGTGCCAGCAGGCCAACAGGGAGTCCCTACAATGAGCAGTTCTTC.

In this sample, this clonotype turned up many times. This rearrangement joins TRBV7-2 to TRBJ1-5, with D tentatively TRBD1 (5 bases). Germline loops: CDR1 SGHTA, CDR2 FQGNSA. Trimming left V 1 base short and J 6 bases short, with 10 bases between. The CDR3 totals 14 residues. The CDR3 DNA follows: TGTGCCAGCAGCTTAGGGCAGGGCGGTCAGCCCCAGCATTTT. It translates to CASSLGQGGQPQHF.

This clonotype was detected many times. The chain links TRBV11-3 to TRBJ2-1; the match to TRBD2 covers 9 bases. This CDR3 is 14 amino acids long. The ends lost 5 bases at V and 8 bases at J; junction bases unmatched: 7. CDR1 and CDR2 from the germline V gene are SGHNT and YENEEA. The CDR3 is CASSPGLARDEQFF. CDR3 bases: TGTGCCAGCAGCCCGGGACTAGCAAGGGATGAGCAGTTCTTC.

This clonotype was seen at least ten times. V is TRBV2 and J is TRBJ1-5; TRBD1 matches 8 bases. This CDR3 is built from 13 residues. CDR1 is SNHLY, CDR2 FYNNEI, per germline. After removal of 7 bases from V and 7 bases from J, the junction contained 6 bases not matched to a gene. CDR3 coding DNA: TGTGCCAGCAACCCCAGGGGGCTACAGCCCCAGCATTTT. Its protein is CASNPRGLQPQHF.

This clonotype was picked up many times. The chain recombines TRBV7-2 with TRBJ2-7, with a weak D call TRBD1 (5 bases). The CDR3 runs to 13 residues. The V gene lost 0 bases and the J gene lost 4 bases, with 7 bases spanning the gap. Germline assignment: CDR1 SGHTA and CDR2 FQGNSA. The CDR3 DNA reads TGTGCCAGCAGCTTAGCGAAGGGGTACGAGCAGTACGTC. It is translated as CASSLAKGYEQYV.

This chain joins TRBV18 and TRBJ1-6; 11 bases match TRBD1. The CDR3 covers 16 residues. Germline CDR1 reads KGHSH; CDR2 reads LQKENI. J gave up 9 bases and V 6 bases, and 10 bases lay outside the gene matches. The CDR3 coding sequence is TGTGCCAGCTCTCCGCTAGGCGGGACAGGGGGTTCACCCCTCCACTTT. Translated, it gives CASSPLGGTGGSPLHF.

This clonotype came up many times. The chain couples TRBV3-2 to TRBJ2-7; TRBD2 is taken as the D call from the table, unchecked against the DNA. TRBV3-2 counts as a pseudogene. The CDR3 has 15 amino acids. CDR3 sequence (DNA): TGTGCCAGCAGCCAAGGGCTAGCGGGAAAGTACGAGCAGTACGTC. It is translated as CASSQGLAGKYEQYV.

This clonotype was observed at least ten times. This sequence joins TRBV6-5 and TRBJ2-7, with TRBD2 matching 7 bases. CDR3 size: 16 residues. V was clipped by 6 bases and J by 2 bases; unmatched bases: 13. CDR1 and CDR2 (germline): MNHEY, SVGAGI. CDR3 in amino acids: CASSRTSALGTYEQYV. The DNA of the CDR3 is TGTGCCAGCAGCCGTACTAGCGCGCTCGGTACCTACGAGCAGTACGTC.

This clonotype was observed many times. The chain has TRBV14 and TRBJ1-1; D remains unclear. V shed 5 bases and J shed 1 base, with 8 bases lying between them. This CDR3 is 13 amino acids long. The germline V gene encodes CDR1 SGHDN and CDR2 FVKESK. For the CDR3, the DNA is TGTGCCAGCAGCTCGGCGAGGAACACTGAAGCTTTCTTT. Its protein product is CASSSARNTEAFF.

This clonotype was counted at least ten times. This chain connects TRBV12-3 or TRBV12-4 to TRBJ2-1; 10 positions match TRBD2. V lost 3 bases to trimming and J lost 7 bases; unmatched junction nucleotides: 6. CDR3 length equals 15 residues. CDR3 region: CASSFRTSGTNEQFF. The CDR3, as DNA: TGTGCCAGCAGTTTTAGAACTAGCGGGACGAATGAGCAGTTCTTC.

This clonotype has just a few counts. This chain links TRBV18 with TRBJ1-1; D uncertain. CDR1 KGHSH and CDR2 LQKENI come from the germline V gene. This CDR3 spans 13 amino acids. V lost 3 bases and J lost 6, with 11 bases in between. The CDR3 region is CASSPRTRPEAFF. The CDR3 DNA reads as TGTGCCAGCTCACCCCGGACGCGGCCTGAAGCTTTCTTT.

This clonotype was found many times. The genes are TRBV12-3 or TRBV12-4 and TRBJ2-5; D perhaps matches TRBD2 (6 bases). This CDR3 contains 14 residues. Trimming removed 6 bases from V and 2 bases from J, with 13 bases in between. The CDR3 protein is CASSREPVQETQYF. The DNA of the CDR3 is TGTGCCAGCAGCCGGGAGCCGGTGCAAGAGACCCAGTACTTC.

The genes are TRBV9 and TRBJ2-5; D is unresolved. In germline, CDR1 is SGDLS, CDR2 YYNGEE. This CDR3 contains 14 residues. V lost 4 bases, J lost 5 bases, and 15 bases lay in between. The chain's CDR3 is CASSTTPLSETQYF. Here the CDR3 DNA reads TGTGCCAGCAGCACCACCCCTCTCTCTGAGACCCAGTACTTC.

This chain joins TRBV12-3 or TRBV12-4 and TRBJ2-1; 8 nucleotides align to TRBD2. The CDR3 consists of 13 residues. V gave up 6 bases and J gave up 9 bases; unmatched junction bases: 7. The CDR3 here is CASSSGTRREQFF. The CDR3 nucleotides are TGTGCCAGCAGCTCCGGGACTAGGCGTGAGCAGTTCTTC.

This clonotype was recorded at least ten times. V gene TRBV28 combines with J gene TRBJ2-7; 8 bases agree with TRBD1. V shed 7 bases, J shed 2 bases, and the junction held 7 bases outside the gene matches. Germline CDR1 and CDR2: MDHEN and SYDVKM. CDR3 length: 14 amino acids. The CDR3 bases are TGTGCCAGCAAAACCAAACAGGGGGCCTACGAGCAGTACGTC. Encoded protein: CASKTKQGAYEQYV.

This clonotype was found a few times. The chain recombines TRBV5-6 with TRBJ2-3; 11 bases line up with TRBD1. The CDR3 totals 15 residues. With 4 bases clipped from V and 3 bases from J, the junction kept 4 bases outside the gene matches. Looked up from germline, CDR1 is SGHDT and CDR2 is YYEEEE. The CDR3 sequence: CASSTGTGGTDTQYF. Here the CDR3 DNA reads TGTGCCAGCAGCACCGGGACAGGGGGGACAGATACGCAGTATTTT.

By share, this clonotype ranks as medium-sized. The chain is built from TRBV20-1 and TRBJ1-2, with D possibly TRBD1 on 6 matching bases. The CDR3 totals 14 residues. Trimming removed 5 bases from V and 4 bases from J, with 17 bases in between. Germline V gives CDR1 DFQATT, CDR2 SNEGSKA (reference sequence). The CDR3 here is CSAAGRGEFYGYTF. DNA of the CDR3: TGCAGTGCTGCCGGCAGGGGCGAGTTCTATGGCTACACCTTC.

This clonotype was counted many times. This chain uses TRBV30 with TRBJ2-7; D not certain. CDR3 length: 11 residues. The V end was cut by 3 bases, the J end by 3 bases, with 6 bases between. The germline CDR1 and CDR2 sequences are GTSNPN and SVGIG (reference sequence). The CDR3 sequence is CAWSAGYEQYV. The CDR3 bases are TGTGCCTGGAGCGCCGGCTACGAGCAGTACGTC.

Many counts were recorded for this clonotype. V and J are TRBV13 and TRBJ2-1; a weak D match, TRBD2 (6 bases). Between the trimmed V and J ends, which lost 7 bases and 7 bases, there was a span of 17 bases. CDR1 is PRHDT and CDR2 is FYEKMQ in the germline V gene (reference sequence). This CDR3 is built from 14 residues. The CDR3 region has the DNA TGTGCCAGCAACGTCCGCGGGGCTGGGAATGAGCAGTTCTTC. It encodes CASNVRGAGNEQFF.

There are many counts of this clonotype. The gene calls are TRBV18 and TRBJ1-6; TRBD1 matches at 8 bases. CDR1 KGHSH and CDR2 LQKENI come from the germline V gene. V shed 3 bases and J 10 bases; nucleotides not matched to a gene: 5. The CDR3 loop spans 14 amino acids. In nucleotides, the CDR3 is TGTGCCAGCTCACCCAGGGGGCGCCGATCACCCCTCCACTTT. Protein: CASSPRGRRSPLHF.

This clonotype occurred many times. This sequence joins TRBV27 and TRBJ1-3; D gene ambiguous. V was clipped by 2 bases and J by 1 base, with 9 bases between them. Germline V gene data show CDR1 as MNHEY and CDR2 as SMNVEV (reference sequence). This CDR3 is built from 15 residues. The CDR3 DNA reads TGTGCCAGCAGTTTAGTGGCGGGATCTGGAAACACCATATATTTT. This translates into CASSLVAGSGNTIYF.

This clonotype has at least ten counts. The V call is TRBV28, the J call TRBJ1-2; 8 nucleotides match TRBD1. The CDR3 loop spans 17 amino acids. The trim removed 6 bases at V and 3 bases at J, leaving 15 bases unmatched. Per the germline V gene, CDR1 is MDHEN and CDR2 is SYDVKM. The CDR3: CASSPGQGWGSDYGYTF. The CDR3 nucleotides are TGTGCCAGCAGCCCCGGACAGGGCTGGGGATCAGACTATGGCTACACCTTC.

This clonotype was seen ten or more times. This chain uses TRBV11-2 with TRBJ2-3; 8 bases are a match to TRBD2. V was pared by 9 bases and J by 6 bases, with 11 bases of the junction left unmatched. This CDR3 comprises 14 residues. CDR1 and CDR2 (germline): SGHAT, FQNNGV. CDR3 sequence (DNA): TGTGCCAGTGATTCCGGGACTAGGCCGGATACGCAGTATTTT. It is translated as CASDSGTRPDTQYF.

This clonotype is medium-sized within its sample. This rearrangement joins TRBV20-1 to TRBJ2-3; the D gene is possibly TRBD1 (6 bases). The V gene lost 5 bases and the J gene lost 2 bases, with 11 bases spanning the gap. The CDR3 is made up of 13 amino acids. Germline CDR1 reads DFQATT; CDR2 reads SNEGSKA (reference sequence). CDR3 sequence: CSADTGYTDTQYF. The DNA for the CDR3 is TGCAGTGCTGATACAGGGTACACAGATACGCAGTATTTT.

The sample holds one count of this clonotype. CDR3 DNA sequence: TGTGCCAGCAGCGTAGCAGGCGCCGAGACCCAGTACTTC. It codes for CASSVAGAETQYF. The rearrangement joins TRBV9 to TRBJ2-5; D gene unclear. Trimming took 0 bases from V and 5 from J, leaving 8 bases between them. This CDR3 has 13 amino acids. CDR1 SGDLS and CDR2 YYNGEE come from the germline V gene.